The rows below give T cell receptor beta chains drawn from one sample of a study of sequential checkpoint blockade in melanoma. Libraries were prepared by immunoSEQ multiplex PCR; TCRdb keeps only in-frame clonotypes and omits some of them. The data show more than 35,000 clones, roughly 90% seen once. The sample here was CD8+ T cells sorted from blood (inferred from file names), taken from a patient given nivolumab and ipilimumab in sequence. These receptors all come from a human donor with melanoma. Both conserved end residues are part of each CDR3. D genes are given only for firm matches. Size is stated for part of the rows, as once, few or many counts, or as a class when the clone is expanded.

size	D	V	J	CDR3
-	TRBD2	TRBV5-6	TRBJ2-7	CASSQLAGDRYEQYF
-	-	TRBV2	TRBJ2-7	CASRELIQGFYEQYF
once	TRBD2	TRBV14	TRBJ2-1	CAGSLIANLAGEYNEQFF
-	-	TRBV9	TRBJ2-7	CASSVDPSEQYF
once	-	TRBV11-1	TRBJ2-1	CASRRYRDNSYNEQFF
-	TRBD1	TRBV15	TRBJ1-2	CATSRDRGTGYNYGYTF
-	-	TRBV4-1	TRBJ1-2	CASSHDLQLPPINYGYTF
-	TRBD1	TRBV7-6	TRBJ2-1	CASSPRTGPTYNEQFF
-	TRBD1	TRBV18	TRBJ1-2	CASHRDSYGYTF
-	TRBD2	TRBV5-6	TRBJ2-3	CASSFPSGRTPAQYF
-	TRBD2	TRBV5-6	TRBJ2-1	CASSLGTSGYNEQFF
-	-	TRBV5-1	TRBJ2-1	CASSLADSGNEQFF
-	-	TRBV11-3	TRBJ1-1	CASSQGLEGWYTEAFF
-	TRBD1	TRBV7-9	TRBJ1-2	CASSLEGTGGSGYTF
few	-	TRBV28	TRBJ1-5	CASSDRGGNQPQHF
few	TRBD2	TRBV28	TRBJ2-7	CASSQREWDEQYF
-	TRBD2	TRBV2	TRBJ2-7	CASSVPGAGDPYEQYF
-	-	TRBV27	TRBJ1-5	CASREGVSNQPQHF
-	TRBD2	TRBV19	TRBJ2-1	CASSIPRSGGRTYNEQFF
-	TRBD1	TRBV18	TRBJ1-2	CASSPRTGGAWNGYTF
-	-	TRBV15	TRBJ1-5	CATSKDRYSNQPQHF
-	-	TRBV27	TRBJ2-3	CASRLISLRTDTQYF
-	TRBD2	TRBV9	TRBJ2-2	CASSFGTSGRYTGELFF
-	-	TRBV13	TRBJ2-1	CASSLVIGAYNEQFF
few	-	TRBV7-6	TRBJ1-4	CASSRGGVEKLFF
-	TRBD2	TRBV27	TRBJ2-1	CASSPGSGRITYNEQFF
-	-	TRBV7-8	TRBJ2-7	CASSLWGTSYEQYF
-	-	TRBV30	-	CAWSGRLGDYEQYF
-	TRBD1	TRBV23-1	TRBJ2-4	CASSPSWTGKNIQYF
-	-	TRBV5-1	TRBJ2-1	CASSLARGSYNEQFF
-	TRBD1	TRBV4-1	TRBJ2-7	CASSQGTGGGGEQYF
-	TRBD1	TRBV7-3	TRBJ1-1	CASSWTGNTEAFF
once	TRBD1	TRBV7-9	TRBJ1-1	CASSFREDRDAFF
-	-	TRBV7-8	TRBJ2-1	CASSSVIDEQFF
-	TRBD1	TRBV10-3	TRBJ1-1	CAISESGTGGTEAFF
-	TRBD1	TRBV9	TRBJ2-5	CASSGGALTGLETQYF
few	-	TRBV10-3	TRBJ2-3	CAISEPGDSGSTDTQYF
-	-	TRBV19	TRBJ1-1	CASSIDLGRLNTEAFF
few	-	TRBV7-9	TRBJ1-2	CASSPRTVSNYGYTF
once	-	TRBV2	TRBJ2-1	CASSGPPTYNEQFF
-	TRBD1	TRBV12-5	TRBJ1-1	CATRTGDMNTEAFF
-	TRBD1	TRBV4-1	TRBJ2-7	CASSPAGGGWQGAYEQYF
once	-	TRBV30	TRBJ2-2	CAWTFQGSGELFF
-	-	TRBV30	TRBJ2-7	CAWMPGEYEQYF
-	-	TRBV14	TRBJ1-3	CASSQDSRGIYSGNTIYF
few	-	TRBV9	TRBJ1-5	CASSEGSYSNQPQHF
-	-	TRBV9	TRBJ2-3	CASSQGHTDTQYF
-	TRBD2	TRBV7-9	TRBJ2-7	CASSSAQGLAGDEQYF
-	-	TRBV11-2	TRBJ2-7	CASSLGTRAYEQYF
-	-	TRBV25-1	TRBJ2-7	CASSGSGEQYF
-	TRBD1	TRBV25-1	TRBJ2-1	CASSPDREKQFF